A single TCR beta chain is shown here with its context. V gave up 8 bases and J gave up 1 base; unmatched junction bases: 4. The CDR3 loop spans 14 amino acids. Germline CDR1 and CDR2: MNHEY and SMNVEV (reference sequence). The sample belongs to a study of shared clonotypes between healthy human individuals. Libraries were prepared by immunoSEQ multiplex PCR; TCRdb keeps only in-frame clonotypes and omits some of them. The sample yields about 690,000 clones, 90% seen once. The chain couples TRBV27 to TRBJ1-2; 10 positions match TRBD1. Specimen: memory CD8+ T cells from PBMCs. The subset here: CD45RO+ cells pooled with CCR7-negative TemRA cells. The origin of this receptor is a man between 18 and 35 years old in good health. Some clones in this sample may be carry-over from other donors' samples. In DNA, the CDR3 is TGTGCCAGCGGCTGGACAGGGGGTAACTATGGCTACACCTTC. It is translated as CASGWTGGNYGYTF.